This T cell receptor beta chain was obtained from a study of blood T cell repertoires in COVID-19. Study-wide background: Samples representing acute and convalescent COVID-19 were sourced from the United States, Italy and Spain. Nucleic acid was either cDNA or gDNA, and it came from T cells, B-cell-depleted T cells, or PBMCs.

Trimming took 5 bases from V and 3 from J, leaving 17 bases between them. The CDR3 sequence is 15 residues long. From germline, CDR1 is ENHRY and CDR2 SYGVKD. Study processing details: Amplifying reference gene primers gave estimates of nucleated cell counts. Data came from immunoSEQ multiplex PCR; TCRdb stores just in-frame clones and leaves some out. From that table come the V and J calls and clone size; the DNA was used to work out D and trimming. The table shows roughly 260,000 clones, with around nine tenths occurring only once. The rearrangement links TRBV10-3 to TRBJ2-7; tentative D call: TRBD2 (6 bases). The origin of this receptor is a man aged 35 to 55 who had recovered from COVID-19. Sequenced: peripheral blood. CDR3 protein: CAISPGVTGRYEQYF. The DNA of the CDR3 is TGTGCCATCAGTCCGGGGGTCACTGGGCGCTACGAGCAGTACTTC.